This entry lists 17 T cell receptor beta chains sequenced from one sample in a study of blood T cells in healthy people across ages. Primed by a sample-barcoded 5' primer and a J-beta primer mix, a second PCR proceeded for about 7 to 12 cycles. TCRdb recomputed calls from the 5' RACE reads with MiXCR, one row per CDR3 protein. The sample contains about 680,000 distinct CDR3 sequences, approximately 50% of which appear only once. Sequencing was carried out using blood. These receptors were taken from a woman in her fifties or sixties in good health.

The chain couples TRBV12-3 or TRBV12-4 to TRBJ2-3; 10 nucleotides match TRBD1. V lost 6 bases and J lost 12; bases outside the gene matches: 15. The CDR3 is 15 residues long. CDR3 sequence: CASSDDRGRAITQYF. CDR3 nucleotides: TGTGCCAGCAGCGACGACAGGGGGCGGGCAATTACACAGTATTTT.

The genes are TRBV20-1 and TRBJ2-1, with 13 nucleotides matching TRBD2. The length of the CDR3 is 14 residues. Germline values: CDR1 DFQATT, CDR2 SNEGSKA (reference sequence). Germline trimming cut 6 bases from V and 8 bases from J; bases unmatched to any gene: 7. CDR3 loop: CSAQGLAGLDEQFF. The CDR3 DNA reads TGCAGTGCACAGGGACTAGCGGGATTAGATGAGCAGTTCTTC.

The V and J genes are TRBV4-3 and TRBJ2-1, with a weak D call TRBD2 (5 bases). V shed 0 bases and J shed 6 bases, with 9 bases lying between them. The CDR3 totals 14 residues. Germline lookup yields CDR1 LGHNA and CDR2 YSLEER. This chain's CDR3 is CASSQEKAGNEQFF. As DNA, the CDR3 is TGCGCCAGCAGCCAAGAAAAGGCGGGCAATGAGCAGTTCTTC.

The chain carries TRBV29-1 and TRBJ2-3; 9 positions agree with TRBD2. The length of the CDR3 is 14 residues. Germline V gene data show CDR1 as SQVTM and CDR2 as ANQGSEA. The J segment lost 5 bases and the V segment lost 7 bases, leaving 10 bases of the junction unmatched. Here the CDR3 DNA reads TGCAGCGCTAGTAGCGGGAGAAGTGGAGATACGCAGTATTTT. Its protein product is CSASSGRSGDTQYF.

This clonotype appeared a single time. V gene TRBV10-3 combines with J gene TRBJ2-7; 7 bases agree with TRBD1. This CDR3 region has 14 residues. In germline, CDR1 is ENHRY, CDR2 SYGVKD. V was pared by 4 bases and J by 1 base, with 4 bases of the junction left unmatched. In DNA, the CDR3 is TGTGCCATCAGTGGGACAGGCGATTCCTACGAGCAGTACTTC. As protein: CAISGTGDSYEQYF.

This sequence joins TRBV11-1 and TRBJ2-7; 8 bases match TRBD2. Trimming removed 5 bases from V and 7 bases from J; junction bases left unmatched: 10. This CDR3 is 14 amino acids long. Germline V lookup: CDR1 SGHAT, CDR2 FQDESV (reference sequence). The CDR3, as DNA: TGTGCCAGCAGCGCGGGACTAGGGAGCTTAGAGCAGTACTTC. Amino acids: CASSAGLGSLEQYF.

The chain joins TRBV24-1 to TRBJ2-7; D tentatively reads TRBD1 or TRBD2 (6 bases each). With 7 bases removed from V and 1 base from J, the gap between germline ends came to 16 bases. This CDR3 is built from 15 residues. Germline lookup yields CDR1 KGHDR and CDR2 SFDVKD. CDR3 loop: CATSSRGGRSYEQYF. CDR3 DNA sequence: TGTGCCACCAGCTCGAGAGGGGGGCGATCCTACGAGCAGTACTTC.

As DNA, the CDR3 is TGCAGCGCTGGGACACTATTCAACAATGAGCAGTTCTTC. Translated, it gives CSAGTLFNNEQFF. The rearrangement uses TRBV29-1 and TRBJ2-1; TRBD1 might be the D (6 bases). In germline, CDR1 is SQVTM, CDR2 ANQGSEA. The CDR3 contains 13 residues. Trimming stripped 7 bases from V and 5 bases from J, with 15 bases between.

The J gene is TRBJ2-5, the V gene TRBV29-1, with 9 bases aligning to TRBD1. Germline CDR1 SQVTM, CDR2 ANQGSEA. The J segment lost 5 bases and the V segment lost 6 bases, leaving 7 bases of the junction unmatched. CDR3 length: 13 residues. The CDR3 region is CSVPTGGGETQYF. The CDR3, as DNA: TGCAGCGTGCCGACAGGGGGAGGGGAGACCCAGTACTTC.

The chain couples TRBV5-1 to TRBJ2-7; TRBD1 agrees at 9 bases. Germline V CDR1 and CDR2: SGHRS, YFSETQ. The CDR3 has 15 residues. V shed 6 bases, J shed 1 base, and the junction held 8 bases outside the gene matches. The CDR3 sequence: CASKPSGQGSYEQYF. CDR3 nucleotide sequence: TGCGCCAGCAAGCCATCCGGACAGGGGTCCTACGAGCAGTACTTC.

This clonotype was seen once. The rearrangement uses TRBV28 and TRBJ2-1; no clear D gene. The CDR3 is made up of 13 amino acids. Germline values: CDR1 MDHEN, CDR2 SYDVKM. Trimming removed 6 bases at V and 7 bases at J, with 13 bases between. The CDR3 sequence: CASSPERKNEQFF. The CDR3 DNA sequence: TGTGCCAGCAGCCCCGAACGTAAGAATGAGCAGTTCTTC.

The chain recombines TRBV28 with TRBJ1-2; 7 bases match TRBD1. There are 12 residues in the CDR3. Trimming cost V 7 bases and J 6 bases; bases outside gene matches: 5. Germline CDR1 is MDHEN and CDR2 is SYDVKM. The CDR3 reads CASKATGNGYTF. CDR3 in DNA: TGTGCCAGCAAGGCGACAGGGAATGGCTACACCTTC.

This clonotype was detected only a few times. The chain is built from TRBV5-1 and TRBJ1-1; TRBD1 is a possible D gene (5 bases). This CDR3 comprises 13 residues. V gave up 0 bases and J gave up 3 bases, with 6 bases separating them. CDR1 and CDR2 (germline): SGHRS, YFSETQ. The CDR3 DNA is TGCGCCAGCAGCTTGGACAGGCACACTGAAGCTTTCTTT. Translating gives CASSLDRHTEAFF.

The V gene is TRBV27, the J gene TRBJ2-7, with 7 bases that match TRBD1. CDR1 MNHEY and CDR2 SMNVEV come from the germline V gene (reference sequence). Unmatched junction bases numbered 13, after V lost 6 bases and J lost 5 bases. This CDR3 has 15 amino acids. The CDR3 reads CASSPPGTESHEQYF. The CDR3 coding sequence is TGTGCCAGCAGCCCCCCCGGGACAGAGTCCCACGAGCAGTACTTC.

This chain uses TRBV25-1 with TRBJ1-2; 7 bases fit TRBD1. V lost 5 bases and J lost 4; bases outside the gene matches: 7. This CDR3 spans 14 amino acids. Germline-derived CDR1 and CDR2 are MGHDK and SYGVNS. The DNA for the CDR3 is TGTGCCAGCAGTAAATCCGGGACAGTCTATGGCTACACCTTC. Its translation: CASSKSGTVYGYTF.

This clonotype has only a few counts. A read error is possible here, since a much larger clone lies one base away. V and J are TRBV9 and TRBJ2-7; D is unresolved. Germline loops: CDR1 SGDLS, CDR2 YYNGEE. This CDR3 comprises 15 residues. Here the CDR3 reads CAGSVALGLNYEQYF. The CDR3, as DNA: TGTGCCGGCAGCGTAGCCTTAGGGCTAAACTACGAGCAGTACTTC.

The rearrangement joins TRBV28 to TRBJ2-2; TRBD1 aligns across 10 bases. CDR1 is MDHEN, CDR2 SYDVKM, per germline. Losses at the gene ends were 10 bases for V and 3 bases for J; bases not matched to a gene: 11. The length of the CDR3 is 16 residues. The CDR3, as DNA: TGTGCCACCGCCCTCCGGGACAGGGGTGACACCGGGGAGCTGTTTTTT. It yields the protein CATALRDRGDTGELFF. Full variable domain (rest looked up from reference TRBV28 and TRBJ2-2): DVKVTQSSRYLVKRTGEKVFLECVQDMDHENMFWYRQDPGLGLRLIYFSYDVKMKEKGDIPEGYSVSREKKERFSLILESASTNQTSMYLCATALRDRGDTGELFFGEGSRLTVL.